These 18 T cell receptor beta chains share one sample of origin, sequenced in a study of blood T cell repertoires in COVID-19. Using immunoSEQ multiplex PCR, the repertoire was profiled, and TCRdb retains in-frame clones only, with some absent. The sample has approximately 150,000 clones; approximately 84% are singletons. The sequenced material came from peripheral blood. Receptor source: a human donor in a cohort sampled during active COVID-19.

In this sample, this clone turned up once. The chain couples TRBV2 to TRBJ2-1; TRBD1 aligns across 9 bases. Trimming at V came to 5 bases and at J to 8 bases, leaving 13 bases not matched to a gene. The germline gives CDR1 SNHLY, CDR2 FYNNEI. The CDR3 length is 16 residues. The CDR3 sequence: CASSYSGTGNLDEQFF. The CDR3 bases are TGTGCCAGCAGTTACTCCGGGACAGGGAATCTCGATGAGCAGTTCTTC.

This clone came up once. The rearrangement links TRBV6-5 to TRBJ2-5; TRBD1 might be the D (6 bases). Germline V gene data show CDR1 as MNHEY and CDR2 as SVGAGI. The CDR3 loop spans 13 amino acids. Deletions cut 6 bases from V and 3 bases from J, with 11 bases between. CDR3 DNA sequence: TGTGCCAGCAGGCCAACAGGGAAAGAGACCCAGTACTTC. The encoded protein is CASRPTGKETQYF.

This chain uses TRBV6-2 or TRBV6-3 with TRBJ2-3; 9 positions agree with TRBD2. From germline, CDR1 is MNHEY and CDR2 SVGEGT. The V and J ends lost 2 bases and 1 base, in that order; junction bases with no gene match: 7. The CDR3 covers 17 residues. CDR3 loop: CASSYGVAGDRTDTQYF. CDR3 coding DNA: TGTGCCAGCAGTTACGGGGTAGCGGGGGATCGCACAGATACGCAGTATTTT.

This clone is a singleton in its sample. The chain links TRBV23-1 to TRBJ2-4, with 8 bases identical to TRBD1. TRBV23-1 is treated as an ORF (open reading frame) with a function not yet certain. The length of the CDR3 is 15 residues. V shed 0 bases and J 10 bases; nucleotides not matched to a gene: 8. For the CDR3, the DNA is TGCGCCAGCAGTCAATCCCCGGGACAGGAGAAAATTCAGTACTTC. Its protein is CASSQSPGQEKIQYF.

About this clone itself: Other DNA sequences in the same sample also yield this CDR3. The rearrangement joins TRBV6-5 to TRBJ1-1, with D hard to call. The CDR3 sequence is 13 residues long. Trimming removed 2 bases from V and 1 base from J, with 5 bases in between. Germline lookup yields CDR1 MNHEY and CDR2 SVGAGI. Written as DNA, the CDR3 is TGTGCCAGCAGTTACGCCGGGAACACTGAAGCTTTCTTT. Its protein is CASSYAGNTEAFF.

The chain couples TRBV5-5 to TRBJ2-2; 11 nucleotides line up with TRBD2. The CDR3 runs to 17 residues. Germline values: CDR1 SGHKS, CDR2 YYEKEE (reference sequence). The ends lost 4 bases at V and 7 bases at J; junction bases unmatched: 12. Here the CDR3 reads CASSPQLGLADYGELFF. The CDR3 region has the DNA TGTGCCAGCAGCCCCCAACTGGGACTAGCGGACTACGGGGAGCTGTTTTTT.

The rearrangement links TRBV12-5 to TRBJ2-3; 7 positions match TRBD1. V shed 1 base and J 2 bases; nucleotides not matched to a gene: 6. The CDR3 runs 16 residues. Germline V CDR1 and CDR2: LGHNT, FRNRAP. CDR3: CASGLGQGDHTDTQYF. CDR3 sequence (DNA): TGTGCTAGTGGTTTGGGCCAGGGGGACCACACAGATACGCAGTATTTT.

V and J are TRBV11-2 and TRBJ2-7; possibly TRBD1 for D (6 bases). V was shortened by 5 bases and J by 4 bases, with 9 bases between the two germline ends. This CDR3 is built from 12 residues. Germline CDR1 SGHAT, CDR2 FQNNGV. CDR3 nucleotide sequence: TGTGCCAGCAGCCATACAGGGTACGAGCAGTACGTC. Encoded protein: CASSHTGYEQYV.

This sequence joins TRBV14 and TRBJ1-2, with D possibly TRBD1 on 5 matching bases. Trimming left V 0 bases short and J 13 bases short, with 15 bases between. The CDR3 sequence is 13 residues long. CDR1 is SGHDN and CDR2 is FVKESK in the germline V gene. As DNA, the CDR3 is TGTGCCAGCAGCCAAGATGGCAGGGTTGGGATCACCTTC. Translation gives CASSQDGRVGITF.

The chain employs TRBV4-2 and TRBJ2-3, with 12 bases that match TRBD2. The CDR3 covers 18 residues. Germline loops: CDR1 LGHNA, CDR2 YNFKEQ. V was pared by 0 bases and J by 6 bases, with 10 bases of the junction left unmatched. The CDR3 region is CASSQDTSGGPRGDTQYF. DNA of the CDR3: TGTGCCAGCAGCCAAGATACTAGCGGGGGGCCCCGCGGGGATACGCAGTATTTT.

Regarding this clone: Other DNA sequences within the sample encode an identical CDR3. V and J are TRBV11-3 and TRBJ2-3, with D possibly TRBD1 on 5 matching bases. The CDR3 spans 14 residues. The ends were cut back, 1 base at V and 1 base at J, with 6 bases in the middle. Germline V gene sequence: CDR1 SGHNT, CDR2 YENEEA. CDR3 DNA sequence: TGTGCCAGCAGCTTAGGGGGCGGCACAGATACGCAGTATTTT. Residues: CASSLGGGTDTQYF. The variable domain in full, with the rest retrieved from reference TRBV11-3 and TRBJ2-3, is EAGVVQSPRYKIIEKKQPVAFWCNPISGHNTLYWYLQNLGQGPELLIRYENEEAVDDSQLPKDRFSAERLKGVDSTLKIQPAELGDSAVYLCASSLGGGTDTQYFGPGTRLTVL.

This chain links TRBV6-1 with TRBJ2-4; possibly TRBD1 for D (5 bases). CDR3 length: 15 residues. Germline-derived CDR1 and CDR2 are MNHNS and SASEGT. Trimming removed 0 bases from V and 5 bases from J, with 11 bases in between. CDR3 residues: CASSEAGRAQNIQYF. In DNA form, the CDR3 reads TGTGCCAGCAGTGAAGCGGGCAGGGCGCAAAACATTCAGTACTTC.

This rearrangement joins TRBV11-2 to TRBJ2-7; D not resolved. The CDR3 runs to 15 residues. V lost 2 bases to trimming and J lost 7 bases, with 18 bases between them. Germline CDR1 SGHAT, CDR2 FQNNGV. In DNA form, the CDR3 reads TGTGCCAGCAGCTTAATGGGCCGATTCAATAGTGAGCAGTACTTC. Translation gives CASSLMGRFNSEQYF.

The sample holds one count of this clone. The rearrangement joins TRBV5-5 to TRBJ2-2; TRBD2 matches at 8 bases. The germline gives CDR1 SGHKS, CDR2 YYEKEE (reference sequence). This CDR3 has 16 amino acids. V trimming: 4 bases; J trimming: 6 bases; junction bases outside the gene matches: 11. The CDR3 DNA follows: TGTGCCAGCAGCCTGCAACCGGGACTAGACCCCGGGGAGCTGTTTTTT. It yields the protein CASSLQPGLDPGELFF.

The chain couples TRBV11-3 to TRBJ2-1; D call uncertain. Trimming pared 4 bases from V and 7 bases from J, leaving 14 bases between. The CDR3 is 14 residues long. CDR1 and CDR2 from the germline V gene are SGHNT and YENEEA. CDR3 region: CASSSQEISNEQFF. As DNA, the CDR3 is TGTGCCAGCAGCTCTCAGGAAATAAGTAATGAGCAGTTCTTC.

The CDR3 sequence is CATSRGHSGANVLTF. The CDR3 region has the DNA TGTGCCACCAGCAGAGGACACTCTGGGGCCAACGTCCTGACTTTC. The rearrangement uses TRBV15 and TRBJ2-6; D ambiguous. V gave up 1 base and J gave up 0 bases, with 4 bases separating them. CDR1 is LNHNV, CDR2 YYDKDF, per germline (reference sequence). The CDR3 contains 15 residues. The whole variable domain, filled in from reference TRBV15 and TRBJ2-6, reads DAMVIQNPRYQVTQFGKPVTLSCSQTLNHNVMYWYQQKSSQAPKLLFHYYDKDFNNEADTPDNFQSRRPNTSFCFLDIRSPGLGDTAMYLCATSRGHSGANVLTFGAGSRLTVL.

The CDR3 loop is CSATTGSGEQYV. The DNA for the CDR3 is TGCAGCGCCACTACAGGGAGCGGCGAGCAGTACGTC. The V call is TRBV29-1, the J call TRBJ2-7, with D perhaps matching TRBD1 (6 bases). Germline V gene sequence: CDR1 SQVTM, CDR2 ANQGSEA. This CDR3 has 12 residues. Trimming removed 7 bases at V and 6 bases at J, with 16 bases between.

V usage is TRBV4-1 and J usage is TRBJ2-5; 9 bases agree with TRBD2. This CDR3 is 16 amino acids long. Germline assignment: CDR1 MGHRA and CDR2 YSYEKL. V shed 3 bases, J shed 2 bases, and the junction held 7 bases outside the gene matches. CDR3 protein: CASSHSRLAGQETQYF. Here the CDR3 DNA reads TGCGCCAGCAGCCACAGTCGCCTAGCGGGGCAAGAGACCCAGTACTTC.